The 8 T cell receptor beta chains in this list originate from one sample, sequenced in a study of response to subunit inactivated influenza vaccine. TCRdb redid the calling of the RT-PCR reads with MiXCR, one entry per CDR3 protein. This sample has around 710,000 distinct CDR3 sequences, with about 15% found just once. The source was PBMCs from blood, collected 14 days before vaccination. The receptor source for this set is a man aged 45-65 years who received an inactivated influenza vaccine.

This clonotype was seen at least ten times. The chain joins TRBV6-1 to TRBJ1-6; D is unclear. The V gene lost 4 bases and the J gene lost 13 bases, with 17 bases spanning the gap. Germline values: CDR1 MNHNS, CDR2 SASEGT. The CDR3 spans 14 residues. The CDR3 sequence: CASSVHPVKDPLHF. DNA for the CDR3: TGTGCCAGCAGTGTTCACCCGGTGAAGGATCCCCTCCACTTT.

V gene TRBV9 combines with J gene TRBJ2-3; no clear D gene. V lost 3 bases, J lost 6 bases, and 11 bases lay in between. Germline values: CDR1 SGDLS, CDR2 YYNGEE. The CDR3 has 13 amino acids. CDR3 sequence reads: CASSGRSDDTQYF. As DNA, the CDR3 is TGTGCCAGCAGCGGAAGATCGGATGATACGCAGTATTTT. The variable domain in full, completed from reference TRBV9 and TRBJ2-3, reads DSGVTQTPKHLITATGQRVTLRCSPRSGDLSVYWYQQSLDQGLQFLIQYYNGEERAKGNILERFSAQQFPDLHSELNLSSLELGDSALYFCASSGRSDDTQYFGPGTRLTVL.

This clonotype was seen a handful of times. CDR3 loop: CASSQDRTRTGIPGEQYF. CDR3 nucleotides: TGCGCCAGCAGCCAAGATAGGACTCGGACGGGAATTCCAGGAGAGCAGTACTTC. The J gene is TRBJ2-7, the V gene TRBV4-3, with D perhaps TRBD2 (5 bases). CDR1 and CDR2 (germline): LGHNA, YSLEER. V dropped 0 bases and J dropped 7 bases, with 25 bases sitting between them. The CDR3 consists of 18 residues.

This clonotype was counted a few times. V and J are TRBV28 and TRBJ2-2; no clear D. Per the germline V gene, CDR1 is MDHEN and CDR2 is SYDVKM. Trimming shortened V by 2 bases and J by 1 base, and 11 bases separated the two germline ends. CDR3 length equals 16 residues. The CDR3, as DNA: TGTGCCAGCAGTTTACTACAGAACCTGAACACCGGGGAGCTGTTTTTT. Amino acid sequence: CASSLLQNLNTGELFF.

This chain joins TRBV6-1 and TRBJ2-2; D possibly uses TRBD1 or TRBD2 (5 bases each). Germline V gives CDR1 MNHNS, CDR2 SASEGT. Trimming pared 8 bases from V and 4 bases from J, leaving 20 bases between. CDR3 length: 16 amino acids. This CDR3 reads CASAQQGLGGTGELFF. CDR3 nucleotides: TGTGCCAGCGCGCAGCAGGGTCTTGGGGGCACCGGGGAGCTGTTTTTT.

This clonotype was detected only a few times. The rearrangement links TRBV29-1 to TRBJ2-5; 11 bases fit TRBD1. Germline V lookup: CDR1 SQVTM, CDR2 ANQGSEA. Trimming cost V 5 bases and J 1 base; bases outside gene matches: 6. The CDR3 consists of 15 residues. CDR3 coding DNA: TGCAGCGTTTGCAGAGGACAGGGGGCCCAAGAGACCCAGTACTTC. Translated: CSVCRGQGAQETQYF.

The sample holds a few counts of this clonotype. The chain is built from TRBV3-1 and TRBJ2-5; tentative D call: TRBD2 (6 bases). Germline V gene lookup returns CDR1 LGHDT and CDR2 YNNKEL (reference sequence). The CDR3 totals 15 residues. Trimming cost V 4 bases and J 5 bases, with 17 bases left between them. CDR3 in amino acids: CASSPEHGRRETQYF. The CDR3 DNA reads as TGTGCCAGCAGCCCTGAGCACGGGAGAAGGGAGACCCAGTACTTC.

This clonotype showed up just a few times. V gene TRBV6-1 combines with J gene TRBJ1-1; possible D gene TRBD1, 6 bases. Germline CDR1 MNHNS, CDR2 SASEGT. The CDR3 consists of 15 residues. V was pared by 6 bases and J by 0 bases, with 14 bases between. CDR3: CASRKQGIMNTEAFF. The CDR3 coding sequence is TGTGCCAGCAGGAAACAGGGTATTATGAACACTGAAGCTTTCTTT.